The 24 T cell receptor beta chains below were found in one sample sequenced in a study of blood T cell repertoires in COVID-19. Some clones are missing from TCRdb's copy, which holds only in-frame ones; the method was immunoSEQ multiplex PCR. The sample includes roughly 100,000 clones, approximately 83% of them seen just once. Material for sequencing was peripheral blood. Receptors were obtained from a woman of 80 years or more with active or convalescent COVID-19.

V usage is TRBV5-6 and J usage is TRBJ1-5, with a tentative D call TRBD1 (6 bases). Trimming stripped 1 base from V and 1 base from J, with 9 bases between. CDR3 length: 15 amino acids. Per the germline V gene, CDR1 is SGHDT and CDR2 is YYEEEE. The CDR3 coding sequence is TGTGCCAGCAGCTTGTGGGGGCTAAGCAATCAGCCCCAGCATTTT. Amino acids: CASSLWGLSNQPQHF.

This clone was seen once. This chain links TRBV9 with TRBJ1-3; possible D gene TRBD1, 5 bases. Trimming cost V 0 bases and J 0 bases, with 7 bases left between them. This CDR3 is built from 15 residues. Germline V gene lookup returns CDR1 SGDLS and CDR2 YYNGEE. The CDR3: CASSVAGSSGNTIYF. In DNA form, the CDR3 reads TGTGCCAGCAGCGTAGCAGGGTCCTCTGGAAACACCATATATTTT.

The chain combines TRBV4-3 with TRBJ1-2; 8 bases map to TRBD1. The CDR3 covers 13 residues. V lost 4 bases to trimming and J lost 4 bases; unmatched junction nucleotides: 2. The germline gives CDR1 LGHNA, CDR2 YSLEER. The CDR3 protein is CASSPDRAYGYTF. CDR3 bases: TGCGCCAGCAGCCCGGACAGGGCCTATGGCTACACCTTC.

This clone appeared once. The V gene is TRBV7-3, the J gene TRBJ2-3; 9 bases are shared with TRBD1. This CDR3 region has 14 residues. The V gene's germline CDR1 is SGHTA and CDR2 FQGTGA. J gave up 3 bases and V 4 bases, and 2 bases lay outside the gene matches. The CDR3 nucleotides read TGTGCCAGCAGCTCAGGGACAGGGACAGATACGCAGTATTTT. Its protein is CASSSGTGTDTQYF.

The chain couples TRBV7-9 to TRBJ1-2, with D maybe TRBD1 (5 bases). Germline CDR1 SEHNR, CDR2 FQNEAQ (reference sequence). CDR3 length: 14 amino acids. V lost 5 bases and J lost 6, with 16 bases in between. Here the CDR3 DNA reads TGTGCCAGCAGCCATCCCAAGGAGACAGATGGCTACACCTTC. Protein product: CASSHPKETDGYTF.

This clone appeared once. This chain joins TRBV12-3 or TRBV12-4 and TRBJ2-5, with a weak D call TRBD1 (5 bases). V lost 9 bases to trimming and J lost 6 bases, with 17 bases between them. This CDR3 contains 13 residues. CDR3 sequence (DNA): TGTGCCAGTCTTCGACAGTACGACAAGACCCAGTACTTC. Its protein is CASLRQYDKTQYF.

This sequence joins TRBV28 and TRBJ1-2; D is undetermined. Germline loops: CDR1 MDHEN, CDR2 SYDVKM. V shed 5 bases and J shed 3 bases, with 13 bases lying between them. CDR3 size: 14 residues. CDR3: CASSTDDTYYGYTF. In DNA form, the CDR3 reads TGTGCCAGCAGTACCGACGACACTTACTATGGCTACACCTTC.

The chain employs TRBV4-2 and TRBJ2-3; D is possibly TRBD2 (6 bases). The V end lost 3 bases, the J end lost 2 bases, and 15 bases lay between the germline ends. CDR3 size: 16 residues. Germline V gene lookup returns CDR1 LGHNA and CDR2 YNFKEQ. The CDR3 here is CASSHFATGDTDTQYF. CDR3 coding DNA: TGTGCCAGCAGCCATTTCGCAACGGGAGACACAGATACGCAGTATTTT.

This chain joins TRBV19 and TRBJ1-2, with TRBD1 matching 12 bases. The CDR3 runs to 16 residues. The trim removed 10 bases at V and 4 bases at J, leaving 13 bases unmatched. Germline V gene data show CDR1 as LNHDA and CDR2 as SQIVND (reference sequence). The CDR3: CATRDRGLGGGYGYTF. CDR3 DNA: TGTGCCACCCGGGACAGGGGGCTTGGAGGCGGCTATGGCTACACCTTC.

The rearrangement links TRBV7-6 to TRBJ2-3; 10 bases are shared with TRBD2. Unmatched junction bases numbered 5, after V lost 7 bases and J lost 1 base. Germline CDR1 is SGHVS and CDR2 is FNYEAQ. The CDR3 runs to 15 residues. The CDR3 nucleotides read TGTGCCAGCACCCTAGCGGGAGCGCGCACAGATACGCAGTATTTT. Protein sequence: CASTLAGARTDTQYF.

The chain joins TRBV6-6 to TRBJ1-6; 8 nucleotides align to TRBD1. Germline CDR1 MNHNY, CDR2 SVGAGI (reference sequence). The CDR3 consists of 15 residues. Trimming removed 0 bases from V and 7 bases from J; junction bases left unmatched: 2. CDR3 in DNA: TGTGCCAGCAGTTACTCGGACAGGGAAAATTCACCCCTCCACTTT. Its translation is CASSYSDRENSPLHF.

J is TRBJ2-3 and V is TRBV11-2; D is perhaps TRBD2 (7 bases). Looked up from germline, CDR1 is SGHAT and CDR2 is FQNNGV. The V end was cut by 1 base, the J end by 1 base, with 12 bases between. The CDR3 sequence is 16 residues long. CDR3 nucleotide sequence: TGTGCCAGCAGCTTAGGCGGGGGCCGGGGCACAGATACGCAGTATTTT. Encoded protein: CASSLGGGRGTDTQYF.

The V gene is TRBV5-1, the J gene TRBJ1-1, with D possibly being TRBD1 (6 bases). CDR1 and CDR2 (germline): SGHRS, YFSETQ. Trimming left V 0 bases short and J 4 bases short, with 16 bases between. The CDR3 length is 16 residues. The CDR3 DNA reads as TGCGCCAGCAGCTTGGATACCATGACAGGACCCACTGAAGCTTTCTTT. Its protein product is CASSLDTMTGPTEAFF.

The gene calls are TRBV7-8 and TRBJ1-4; 7 bases are a match to TRBD1. The germline CDR1 and CDR2 sequences are SGHVS and FQNEAQ. J was trimmed by 10 bases and V by 4 bases; bases with no gene match: 12. This CDR3 is built from 15 residues. CDR3 protein: CASSSFRQGGGKLFF. DNA for the CDR3: TGTGCCAGCAGCTCATTTCGACAGGGCGGAGGAAAACTGTTTTTT.

V gene TRBV13 combines with J gene TRBJ2-7, with 14 bases matching TRBD2. Germline V gene lookup returns CDR1 PRHDT and CDR2 FYEKMQ (reference sequence). The CDR3 has 15 amino acids. V was clipped by 4 bases and J by 3 bases; unmatched bases: 2. CDR3 amino acids: CASSWGTSGGYEQYF. Here the CDR3 DNA reads TGTGCCAGCAGCTGGGGGACTAGCGGGGGCTACGAGCAGTACTTC. Together with reference TRBV13 and TRBJ2-7, the CDR3 gives the full variable domain: AAGVIQSPRHLIKEKRETATLKCYPIPRHDTVYWYQQGPGQDPQFLISFYEKMQSDKGSIPDRFSAQQFSDYHSELNMSSLELGDSALYFCASSWGTSGGYEQYFGPGTRLTVT.

This clone was seen only a few times. The CDR3 nucleotides read TGTGCCAGCAGACTGGTCAGGGGGGTAGCAGGGTATTTT. It encodes CASRLVRGVAGYF. The genes are TRBV28 and TRBJ2-3; TRBD1 is a possible D gene (7 bases). V was cut by 6 bases and J by 14 bases, with 21 bases left in between. This CDR3 spans 13 amino acids. Germline loops: CDR1 MDHEN, CDR2 SYDVKM. The whole variable domain, filled in from reference TRBV28 and TRBJ2-3, reads DVKVTQSSRYLVKRTGEKVFLECVQDMDHENMFWYRQDPGLGLRLIYFSYDVKMKEKGDIPEGYSVSREKKERFSLILESASTNQTSMYLCASRLVRGVAGYFGPGTRLTVL.

This clone was seen a handful of times. The same CDR3 is also encoded by other DNA sequences in this sample. The chain is built from TRBV30 and TRBJ1-5, with D tentatively TRBD1 (5 bases). Germline loops: CDR1 GTSNPN, CDR2 SVGIG (reference sequence). CDR3 length: 14 amino acids. The V end was cut by 0 bases, the J end by 5 bases, with 11 bases between. The CDR3 loop reads CAWSVGRGDQPQHF. Written as DNA, the CDR3 is TGTGCCTGGAGTGTGGGAAGGGGTGATCAGCCCCAGCATTTT. The full variable domain, completed using reference TRBV30 and TRBJ1-5, is SQTIHQWPATLVQPVGSPLSLECTVEGTSNPNLYWYRQAAGRGLQLLFYSVGIGQISSEVPQNLSASRPQDRQFILSSKKLLLSDSGFYLCAWSVGRGDQPQHFGDGTRLSIL.

The rearrangement joins TRBV11-1 to TRBJ2-2; TRBD1 matches 7 bases. The length of the CDR3 is 14 residues. The V gene's germline CDR1 is SGHAT and CDR2 FQDESV (reference sequence). V was pared by 5 bases and J by 7 bases, with 7 bases of the junction left unmatched. CDR3 sequence: CASSLTGVGGELFF. CDR3 coding DNA: TGTGCCAGCAGCCTTACAGGGGTGGGCGGGGAGCTGTTTTTT.

The J gene is TRBJ2-7, the V gene TRBV12-3 or TRBV12-4, with a tentative D call TRBD2 (6 bases). The CDR3 has 13 residues. V shed 4 bases and J shed 0 bases, with 7 bases lying between them. In DNA form, the CDR3 reads TGTGCCAGCAGTTGGGACTCCTCCTACGAGCAGTACTTC. Encoded protein: CASSWDSSYEQYF.

The chain carries TRBV15 and TRBJ1-4, with a possible D match to TRBD1 (6 bases). Trimming removed 1 base from V and 8 bases from J, with 17 bases in between. The CDR3 totals 16 residues. The germline V gene has CDR1 LNHNV and CDR2 YYDKDF (reference sequence). For the CDR3, the DNA is TGTGCCACCAGCAGAGCAGCGGCAGGGGCTGGGGAAAAACTGTTTTTT. Translating gives CATSRAAAGAGEKLFF.

This clone has just one count. The gene calls are TRBV25-1 and TRBJ2-7, with 8 bases that match TRBD1. The V gene's germline CDR1 is MGHDK and CDR2 SYGVNS. The length of the CDR3 is 15 residues. The V gene end was trimmed by 2 bases and the J gene end by 4 bases; junction bases not matched to a gene: 7. The CDR3 nucleotides are TGTGCCAGCAGTGAAGGACAGGGCCGGCCTTACGAGCAGTACTTC. Its protein is CASSEGQGRPYEQYF.

This sequence joins TRBV28 and TRBJ1-3; tentative D call: TRBD1 (5 bases). The CDR3 consists of 16 residues. Germline-derived CDR1 and CDR2 are MDHEN and SYDVKM. The V end lost 2 bases, the J end lost 0 bases, and 11 bases lay between the germline ends. Here the CDR3 reads CASSLPRVTSGNTIYF. In nucleotides, the CDR3 is TGTGCCAGCAGTTTACCCAGGGTGACCTCTGGAAACACCATATATTTT. Looking up the rest from reference TRBV28 and TRBJ1-3 gives the full variable domain: DVKVTQSSRYLVKRTGEKVFLECVQDMDHENMFWYRQDPGLGLRLIYFSYDVKMKEKGDIPEGYSVSREKKERFSLILESASTNQTSMYLCASSLPRVTSGNTIYFGEGSWLTVV.

The chain uses TRBV30 and TRBJ1-2; 9 nucleotides agree with TRBD1. The germline gives CDR1 GTSNPN, CDR2 SVGIG (reference sequence). With 1 base clipped from V and 5 bases from J, the junction kept 2 bases outside the gene matches. CDR3 size: 13 residues. CDR3 loop: CAWSGQGGYGYTF. The CDR3 DNA is TGTGCCTGGAGTGGACAGGGGGGGTATGGCTACACCTTC. The full variable domain, completed using reference TRBV30 and TRBJ1-2, is SQTIHQWPATLVQPVGSPLSLECTVEGTSNPNLYWYRQAAGRGLQLLFYSVGIGQISSEVPQNLSASRPQDRQFILSSKKLLLSDSGFYLCAWSGQGGYGYTFGSGTRLTVV.

The J gene is TRBJ1-5, the V gene TRBV2, with 9 bases that match TRBD1. This CDR3 is 15 amino acids long. The J segment lost 1 base and the V segment lost 6 bases, leaving 4 bases of the junction unmatched. The germline CDR1 and CDR2 sequences are SNHLY and FYNNEI. CDR3 region: CASSNRGLSNQPQHF. The DNA of the CDR3 is TGTGCCAGCAGCAACAGGGGGCTCAGCAATCAGCCCCAGCATTTT.